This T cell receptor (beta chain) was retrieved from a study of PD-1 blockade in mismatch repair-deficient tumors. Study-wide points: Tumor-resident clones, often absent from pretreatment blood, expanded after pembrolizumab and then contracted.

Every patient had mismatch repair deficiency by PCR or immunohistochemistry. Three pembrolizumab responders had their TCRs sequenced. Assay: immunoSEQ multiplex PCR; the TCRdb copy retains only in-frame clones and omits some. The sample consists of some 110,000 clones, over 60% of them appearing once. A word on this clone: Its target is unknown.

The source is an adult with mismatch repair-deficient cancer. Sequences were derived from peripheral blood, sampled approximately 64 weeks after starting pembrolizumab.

CDR3 nucleotides: TGTGCCAGCAGCTTAGGACCGAGCTCCTACGAGCAGTACTTC. Amino acids: CASSLGPSSYEQYF. The rearrangement uses TRBV7-3 and TRBJ2-7; D ambiguous. Trimming removed 2 bases from V and 0 bases from J, with 8 bases in between. There are 14 residues in the CDR3. Germline values: CDR1 SGHTA, CDR2 FQGTGA. Together with reference TRBV7-3 and TRBJ2-7, the CDR3 gives the full variable domain: GAGVSQTPSNKVTEKGKYVELRCDPISGHTALYWYRQSLGQGPEFLIYFQGTGAADDSGLPNDRFFAVRPEGSVSTLKIQRTERGDSAVYLCASSLGPSSYEQYFGPGTRLTVT.